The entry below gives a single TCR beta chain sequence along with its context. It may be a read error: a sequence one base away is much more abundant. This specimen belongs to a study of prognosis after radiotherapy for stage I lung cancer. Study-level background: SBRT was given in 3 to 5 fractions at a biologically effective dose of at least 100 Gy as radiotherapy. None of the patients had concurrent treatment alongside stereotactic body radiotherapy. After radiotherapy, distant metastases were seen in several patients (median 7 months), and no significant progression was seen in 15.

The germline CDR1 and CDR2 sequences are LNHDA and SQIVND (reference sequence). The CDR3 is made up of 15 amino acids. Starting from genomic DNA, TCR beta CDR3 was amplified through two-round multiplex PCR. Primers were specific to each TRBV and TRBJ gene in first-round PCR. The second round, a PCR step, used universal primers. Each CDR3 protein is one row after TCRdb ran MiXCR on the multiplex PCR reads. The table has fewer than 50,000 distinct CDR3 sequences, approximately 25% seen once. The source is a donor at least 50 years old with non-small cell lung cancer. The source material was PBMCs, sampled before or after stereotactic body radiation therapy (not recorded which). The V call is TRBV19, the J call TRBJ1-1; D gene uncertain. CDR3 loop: CASSIGAGAYTGAFF. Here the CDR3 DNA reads TGTGCCAGTAGTATAGGGGCAGGTGCCTACACTGGAGCTTTCTTT.